What follows are 27 T cell receptor beta chains derived from one specimen sequenced in a study of shared clonotypes between healthy human individuals. Using immunoSEQ multiplex PCR, the repertoire was profiled, and TCRdb retains in-frame clones only, with some absent. This sample yields 150,000 to 200,000 clones, of which 65% to 80% are seen a single time; under 11% belongs to the top ten. The sample consisted of memory CD4+ T cells sorted from blood. Indicated subset: CD45RA-negative fraction. The receptors here all came from a man aged 25 to 45 in good health.

This clone was counted ten times or more. The chain uses TRBV5-1 and TRBJ2-1, with 7 bases identical to TRBD2. This CDR3 contains 16 residues. Germline CDR1 and CDR2: SGHRS and YFSETQ. The ends lost 4 bases at V and 7 bases at J; junction bases unmatched: 14. The CDR3 loop reads CASSPPASGGGNEQFF. The DNA of the CDR3 is TGCGCCAGCAGCCCCCCCGCCTCCGGCGGGGGTAATGAGCAGTTCTTC. Complete variable domain (other parts from reference TRBV5-1 and TRBJ2-1): KAGVTQTPRYLIKTRGQQVTLSCSPISGHRSVSWYQQTPGQGLQFLFEYFSETQRNKGNFPGRFSGRQFSNSRSEMNVSTLELGDSALYLCASSPPASGGGNEQFFGPGTRLTVL.

The rearrangement uses TRBV27 and TRBJ2-3; D is possibly TRBD2 (6 bases). Between the trimmed V and J ends, which lost 3 bases and 2 bases, there was a span of 9 bases. Germline V CDR1 and CDR2: MNHEY, SMNVEV (reference sequence). The CDR3 totals 14 residues. CDR3 in DNA: TGTGCCAGCAGTTTCTGGCGGGACACAGATACGCAGTATTTT. Translation: CASSFWRDTDTQYF.

The chain is built from TRBV28 and TRBJ2-7; D perhaps matches TRBD1 (6 bases). V was clipped by 6 bases and J by 2 bases, with 14 bases between them. The CDR3 totals 14 residues. Germline-derived CDR1 and CDR2 are MDHEN and SYDVKM. CDR3 residues: CASSPGDLPYEQYF. The CDR3 nucleotides are TGTGCCAGCAGCCCAGGGGATCTCCCCTACGAGCAGTACTTC.

This clone appeared many times. The chain carries TRBV16 and TRBJ1-1, with D unclear. Germline V gene data show CDR1 as KGHSY and CDR2 as FQNENV. The V and J ends lost 0 bases and 7 bases respectively, with 6 bases between them. The length of the CDR3 is 12 residues. CDR3 DNA sequence: TGTGCCAGCAGCCAATCCGGGTATGAAGCTTTCTTT. Residues: CASSQSGYEAFF.

This rearrangement joins TRBV11-2 to TRBJ2-1; the match to TRBD2 covers 10 bases. The CDR3 covers 14 residues. With V trimmed by 5 bases and J by 7 bases, 5 bases remained unmatched. Germline assignment: CDR1 SGHAT and CDR2 FQNNGV. CDR3 loop: CASSPLAGRNEQFF. The DNA for the CDR3 is TGTGCCAGCAGCCCACTAGCGGGAAGGAATGAGCAGTTCTTC.

The chain combines TRBV25-1 with TRBJ2-2; 10 bases fit TRBD2. CDR3 size: 15 residues. Germline V gives CDR1 MGHDK, CDR2 SYGVNS. V was clipped by 5 bases and J by 3 bases; unmatched bases: 3. The CDR3 protein is CASSSGRGDTGELFF. In DNA, the CDR3 is TGTGCCAGCAGTAGCGGGAGGGGAGACACCGGGGAGCTGTTTTTT.

As for this clone: The junction differs from germline at one of its ends, possibly a read error. The genes are TRBV2 and TRBJ2-6; D gene uncertain. The germline V gene has CDR1 SNHLY and CDR2 FYNNEI. This CDR3 region has 15 residues. CDR3 loop: CASSEGISGANVLTF. As DNA, the CDR3 is TGTGCCAGCAGCGAAGGGATATCTGGGGCCAACGTCCTGACTTTC.

The chain has TRBV29-1 and TRBJ1-3; D remains ambiguous. V was pared by 4 bases and J by 1 base, with 14 bases between. This CDR3 is 15 amino acids long. Germline-derived CDR1 and CDR2 are SQVTM and ANQGSEA. The chain's CDR3 is CSVALKLGSGNTIYF. The DNA of the CDR3 is TGCAGCGTTGCCCTGAAGCTTGGTTCTGGAAACACCATATATTTT.

V is TRBV6-1 and J is TRBJ2-1; D is ambiguous. CDR3 length: 13 amino acids. In germline, CDR1 is MNHNS, CDR2 SASEGT. V lost 11 bases and J 2 bases, leaving 13 bases between the germline ends. The CDR3 loop is CASPDYAYNEQFF. CDR3 sequence (DNA): TGTGCCTCGCCCGATTATGCCTACAATGAGCAGTTCTTC.

This clone has a handful of counts. This sequence joins TRBV29-1 and TRBJ1-2; the D is unclear. The germline V gene encodes CDR1 SQVTM and CDR2 ANQGSEA. With 4 bases removed from V and 4 bases from J, the gap between germline ends came to 16 bases. The CDR3 runs to 14 residues. CDR3: CSVAREVHGYGYTF. The DNA of the CDR3 is TGCAGCGTTGCCCGCGAGGTGCACGGCTATGGCTACACCTTC.

The chain uses TRBV7-8 and TRBJ1-2, with D tentatively TRBD1 (6 bases). The CDR3 is 17 residues long. Per the germline V gene, CDR1 is SGHVS and CDR2 is FQNEAQ. Trimming pared 5 bases from V and 2 bases from J, leaving 21 bases between. CDR3 sequence reads: CASSPRGRIGQNYGYTF. The DNA for the CDR3 is TGTGCCAGCAGCCCTAGAGGACGCATCGGACAGAACTATGGCTACACCTTC.

CDR3 nucleotides: TGTGCCAGCAGCTGGGGAGAAACGGGGGAGCAGTACTTC. Translated: CASSWGETGEQYF. The chain uses TRBV5-6 and TRBJ2-7; weak D call: TRBD2 (5 bases). CDR3 length: 13 residues. Germline CDR1 reads SGHDT; CDR2 reads YYEEEE. The V and J ends lost 3 bases and 7 bases respectively, with 14 bases between them.

The rearrangement joins TRBV10-3 to TRBJ2-1; 10 bases agree with TRBD2. Germline CDR1 and CDR2: ENHRY and SYGVKD. The CDR3 is made up of 15 amino acids. V shed 4 bases, J shed 7 bases, and the junction held 7 bases outside the gene matches. In DNA form, the CDR3 reads TGTGCCATCAGTGGCGGGCTAGCGGGAGTTAATGAGCAGTTCTTC. This translates into CAISGGLAGVNEQFF.

V usage is TRBV2 and J usage is TRBJ2-5, with D tentatively TRBD1 (6 bases). Trimming removed 6 bases at V and 5 bases at J, with 13 bases between. CDR1 is SNHLY, CDR2 FYNNEI, per germline. This CDR3 region has 13 residues. The CDR3 loop reads CASSLDRKETQYF. CDR3 sequence (DNA): TGTGCCAGCAGCCTCGACAGGAAGGAGACCCAGTACTTC.

The J gene is TRBJ1-1, the V gene TRBV2; D gene unclear. Germline-derived CDR1 and CDR2 are SNHLY and FYNNEI. The CDR3 extends over 14 amino acids. V was clipped by 10 bases and J by 4 bases, with 19 bases between them. This CDR3 reads CATGEDGSGTEAFF. As DNA, the CDR3 is TGTGCCACCGGAGAAGATGGAAGCGGCACTGAAGCTTTCTTT.

This clone was seen ten or more times. The chain carries TRBV29-1 and TRBJ2-1; 8 nucleotides agree with TRBD2. Germline V gene data show CDR1 as SQVTM and CDR2 as ANQGSEA. J lost 8 bases, V lost 7 bases, and 4 bases had no gene match. The CDR3 has 11 amino acids. CDR3 bases: TGCAGCGGGACTAGCTCGGATGAGCAGTTCTTC. It yields the protein CSGTSSDEQFF.

The rearrangement joins TRBV5-1 to TRBJ1-3; D uncertain. Deletions cut 5 bases from V and 8 bases from J, with 11 bases between. The germline V gene has CDR1 SGHRS and CDR2 YFSETQ. CDR3 length: 12 amino acids. The chain's CDR3 is CASRFDTDTIYF. CDR3 bases: TGCGCCAGCAGATTTGATACGGACACCATATATTTT. Looking up the rest from reference TRBV5-1 and TRBJ1-3 gives the full variable domain: KAGVTQTPRYLIKTRGQQVTLSCSPISGHRSVSWYQQTPGQGLQFLFEYFSETQRNKGNFPGRFSGRQFSNSRSEMNVSTLELGDSALYLCASRFDTDTIYFGEGSWLTVV.

This clone was seen a single time. The chain employs TRBV28 and TRBJ2-1; TRBD1 aligns across 7 bases. The length of the CDR3 is 15 residues. The germline CDR1 and CDR2 sequences are MDHEN and SYDVKM. After removal of 4 bases from V and 6 bases from J, the junction contained 9 bases not matched to a gene. The CDR3 is CASSSPNRGSNEQFF. CDR3 in DNA: TGTGCCAGCAGTTCCCCCAACAGGGGCAGCAATGAGCAGTTCTTC.

The chain couples TRBV28 to TRBJ1-5; 9 bases align to TRBD1. The CDR3 is 16 amino acids. The J segment lost 4 bases and the V segment lost 2 bases, leaving 6 bases of the junction unmatched. Per the germline V gene, CDR1 is MDHEN and CDR2 is SYDVKM. In nucleotides, the CDR3 is TGTGCCAGCAGTTTAACAGGGGGCTTTGGTAATCAGCCCCAGCATTTT. Translation gives CASSLTGGFGNQPQHF.

The gene calls are TRBV28 and TRBJ1-2; 7 bases match TRBD1. With 7 bases clipped from V and 7 bases from J, the junction kept 12 bases outside the gene matches. The CDR3 has 14 residues. The V gene's germline CDR1 is MDHEN and CDR2 SYDVKM. CDR3 bases: TGTGCCAGCAAAGACAGGGAAGAGGAAAGTGGCTACACCTTC. It yields the protein CASKDREEESGYTF.

This sequence joins TRBV6-5 and TRBJ2-7; 7 bases agree with TRBD2. V gave up 2 bases and J gave up 3 bases; unmatched junction bases: 4. This CDR3 region has 14 residues. Per germline, CDR1 MNHEY and CDR2 SVGAGI. The CDR3 DNA follows: TGTGCCAGCAGTTACCTAGCGGATAGCTACGAGCAGTACTTC. This sequence encodes CASSYLADSYEQYF.

This clone was detected only a few times. The gene calls are TRBV9 and TRBJ2-7, with D uncertain. The CDR3 covers 14 residues. Germline lookup yields CDR1 SGDLS and CDR2 YYNGEE. Trimming left V 0 bases short and J 3 bases short, with 10 bases between. CDR3: CASSVAAQDYEQYF. The CDR3 region has the DNA TGTGCCAGCAGCGTAGCCGCACAAGACTACGAGCAGTACTTC. The full variable domain, with the rest looked up from reference TRBV9 and TRBJ2-7, is DSGVTQTPKHLITATGQRVTLRCSPRSGDLSVYWYQQSLDQGLQFLIQYYNGEERAKGNILERFSAQQFPDLHSELNLSSLELGDSALYFCASSVAAQDYEQYFGPGTRLTVT.

This clone was observed a single time. The gene calls are TRBV4-2 and TRBJ2-1; 8 positions match TRBD2. The CDR3 runs to 15 residues. The germline V gene has CDR1 LGHNA and CDR2 YNFKEQ. Trimming cost V 2 bases and J 6 bases; bases outside gene matches: 6. In DNA, the CDR3 is TGTGCCAGCAGCCAATCGACGGGAGGGGTCAATGAGCAGTTCTTC. It encodes CASSQSTGGVNEQFF.

The CDR3 spells CASSKSGTSQTNTQYF. CDR3 nucleotides: TGTGCCAGCAGCAAATCCGGGACTAGTCAAACAAATACGCAGTATTTT. The V and J genes are TRBV5-8 and TRBJ2-3; 8 bases are a match to TRBD2. Germline CDR1 reads SGHTS; CDR2 reads YDEGEE. The V and J ends lost 4 bases and 7 bases, in that order; junction bases with no gene match: 14. The CDR3 consists of 16 residues.

This chain joins TRBV19 and TRBJ2-7, with D hard to call. The CDR3 covers 14 residues. The ends were cut back, 2 bases at V and 0 bases at J, with 8 bases in the middle. Germline V gene lookup returns CDR1 LNHDA and CDR2 SQIVND (reference sequence). CDR3 protein: CASSIQWSSYEQYF. In DNA form, the CDR3 reads TGTGCCAGTAGTATACAGTGGAGCTCCTACGAGCAGTACTTC.

The chain employs TRBV5-1 and TRBJ2-5; no clear D gene. Germline-derived CDR1 and CDR2 are SGHRS and YFSETQ. This CDR3 region has 14 residues. V was trimmed by 1 base and J by 0 bases, leaving 7 bases between them. The CDR3 coding sequence is TGCGCCAGCAGCTTGCAGACGTACCAAGAGACCCAGTACTTC. Its protein is CASSLQTYQETQYF.

This chain joins TRBV5-1 and TRBJ2-7; 9 bases are a match to TRBD2. Germline values: CDR1 SGHRS, CDR2 YFSETQ. J lost 3 bases, V lost 4 bases, and 8 bases had no gene match. The CDR3 spans 15 residues. As DNA, the CDR3 is TGCGCCAGCAGCCCTAGTGGCGGGAGGGTCTACGAGCAGTACTTC. Its translation: CASSPSGGRVYEQYF.